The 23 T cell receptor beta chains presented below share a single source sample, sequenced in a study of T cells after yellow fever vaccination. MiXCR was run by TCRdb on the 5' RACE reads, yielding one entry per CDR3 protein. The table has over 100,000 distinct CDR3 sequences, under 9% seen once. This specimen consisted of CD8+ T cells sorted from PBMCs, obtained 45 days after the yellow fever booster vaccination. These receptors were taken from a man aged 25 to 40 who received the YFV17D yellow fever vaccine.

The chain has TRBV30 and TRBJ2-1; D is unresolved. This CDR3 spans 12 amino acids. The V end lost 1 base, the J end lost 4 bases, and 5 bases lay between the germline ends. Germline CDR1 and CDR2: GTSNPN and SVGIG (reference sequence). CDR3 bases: TGTGCCTGGAGTGGATCATACAATGAGCAGTTCTTC. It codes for CAWSGSYNEQFF.

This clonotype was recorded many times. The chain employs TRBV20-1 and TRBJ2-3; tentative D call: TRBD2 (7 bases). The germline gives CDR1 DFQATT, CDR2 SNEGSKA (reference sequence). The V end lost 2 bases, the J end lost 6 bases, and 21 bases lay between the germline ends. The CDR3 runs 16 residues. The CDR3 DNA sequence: TGCAGTGCTAGACCGACCCCCGGGGGGCCGGTTGATACGCAGTATTTT. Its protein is CSARPTPGGPVDTQYF.

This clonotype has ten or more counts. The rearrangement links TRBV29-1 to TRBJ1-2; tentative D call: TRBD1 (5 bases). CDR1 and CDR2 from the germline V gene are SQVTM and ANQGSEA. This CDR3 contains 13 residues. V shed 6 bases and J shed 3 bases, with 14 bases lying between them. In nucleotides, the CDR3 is TGCAGCGTGGGGGAGACCGAATACTATGGCTACACCTTC. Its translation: CSVGETEYYGYTF.

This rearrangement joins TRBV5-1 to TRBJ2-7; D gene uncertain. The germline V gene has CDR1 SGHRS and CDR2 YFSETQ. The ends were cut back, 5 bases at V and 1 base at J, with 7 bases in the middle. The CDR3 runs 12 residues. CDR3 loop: CASRMESYEQYF. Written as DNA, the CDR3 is TGCGCCAGCAGAATGGAATCCTACGAGCAGTACTTC.

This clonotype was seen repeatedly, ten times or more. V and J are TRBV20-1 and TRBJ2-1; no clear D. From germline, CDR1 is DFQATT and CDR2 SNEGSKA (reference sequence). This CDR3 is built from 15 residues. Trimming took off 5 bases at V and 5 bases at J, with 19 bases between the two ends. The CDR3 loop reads CSAPRAVFADNEQFF. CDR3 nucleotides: TGCAGTGCTCCCCGTGCGGTTTTCGCGGACAATGAGCAGTTCTTC.

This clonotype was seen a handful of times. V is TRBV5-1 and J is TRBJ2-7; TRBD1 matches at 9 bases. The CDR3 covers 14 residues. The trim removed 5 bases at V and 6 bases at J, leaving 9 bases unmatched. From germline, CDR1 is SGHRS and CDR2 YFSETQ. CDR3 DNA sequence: TGCGCCAGCAGACCGGGACAGGGAATCCTCGAGCAGTACTTC. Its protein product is CASRPGQGILEQYF.

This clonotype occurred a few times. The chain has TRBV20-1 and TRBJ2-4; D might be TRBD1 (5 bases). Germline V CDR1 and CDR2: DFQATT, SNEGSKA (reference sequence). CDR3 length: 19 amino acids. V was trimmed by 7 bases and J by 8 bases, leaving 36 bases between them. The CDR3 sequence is CSVLVGFGATPRSGDIQYF. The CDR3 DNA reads TGCAGTGTTCTAGTGGGCTTTGGGGCCACACCTCGGTCCGGAGACATTCAGTACTTC.

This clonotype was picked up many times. The CDR3 nucleotides are TGTGCCAGCAGTTCGCCCCGGATGGCCCCCTACGAGCAGTACTTC. Protein: CASSSPRMAPYEQYF. The chain uses TRBV27 and TRBJ2-7; no clear D gene. Germline V lookup: CDR1 MNHEY, CDR2 SMNVEV (reference sequence). This CDR3 spans 15 amino acids. V lost 4 bases and J lost 2, with 15 bases in between.

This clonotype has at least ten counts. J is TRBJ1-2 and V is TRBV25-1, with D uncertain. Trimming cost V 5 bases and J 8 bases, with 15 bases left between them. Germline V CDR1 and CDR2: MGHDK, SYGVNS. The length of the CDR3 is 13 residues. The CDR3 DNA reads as TGTGCCAGCAGTCCGACCGGGAGTGCGGGCTACACCTTC. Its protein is CASSPTGSAGYTF.

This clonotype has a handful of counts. CDR3 sequence (DNA): TGTGCCTGGAGTGTCCGCCAAGAGACCCAGTACTTC. Encoded protein: CAWSVRQETQYF. This chain joins TRBV30 and TRBJ2-5, with unresolved D. The CDR3 covers 12 residues. Germline lookup yields CDR1 GTSNPN and CDR2 SVGIG (reference sequence). The germline V and J ends were trimmed by 0 bases and 1 base, with 3 bases remaining between them.

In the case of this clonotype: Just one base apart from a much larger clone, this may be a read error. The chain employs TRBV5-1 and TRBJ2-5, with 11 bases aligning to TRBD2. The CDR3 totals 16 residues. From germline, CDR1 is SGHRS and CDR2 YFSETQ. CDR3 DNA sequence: TGCGACAGCAGCGAGGTGACTAGCGGGAATCAAGAGACCCAGTACTTC. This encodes CDSSEVTSGNQETQYF.

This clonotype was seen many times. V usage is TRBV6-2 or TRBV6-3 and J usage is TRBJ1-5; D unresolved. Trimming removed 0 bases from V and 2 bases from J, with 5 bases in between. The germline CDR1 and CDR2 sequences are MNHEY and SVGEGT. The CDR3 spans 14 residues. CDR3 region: CASSYSGGNQPQHF. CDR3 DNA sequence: TGTGCCAGCAGTTACTCCGGGGGCAATCAGCCCCAGCATTTT.

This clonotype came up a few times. The chain's CDR3 is CASSRRDRGSGNTIYF. The CDR3 DNA follows: TGTGCCAGCAGTCGACGGGACCGAGGCTCTGGAAACACCATATATTTT. The chain employs TRBV6-1 and TRBJ1-3; a weak D match, TRBD1 (5 bases). Trimming shortened V by 5 bases and J by 0 bases, and 14 bases separated the two germline ends. The CDR3 has 16 residues. Germline CDR1 is MNHNS and CDR2 is SASEGT.

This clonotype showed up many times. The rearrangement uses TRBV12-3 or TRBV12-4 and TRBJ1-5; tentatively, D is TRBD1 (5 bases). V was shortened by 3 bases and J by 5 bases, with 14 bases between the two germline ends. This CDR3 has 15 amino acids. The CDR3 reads CASSFGAGGYQPQHF. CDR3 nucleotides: TGTGCCAGCAGTTTTGGGGCTGGGGGTTATCAGCCCCAGCATTTT.

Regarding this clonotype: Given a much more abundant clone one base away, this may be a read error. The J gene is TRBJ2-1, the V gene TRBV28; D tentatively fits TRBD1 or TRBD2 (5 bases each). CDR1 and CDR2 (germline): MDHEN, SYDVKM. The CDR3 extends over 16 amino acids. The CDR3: CVSSLLVRGRNNEQFF. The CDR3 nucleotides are TGTGTCAGCAGTTTATTAGTGAGGGGCCGCAACAATGAGCAGTTCTTC.

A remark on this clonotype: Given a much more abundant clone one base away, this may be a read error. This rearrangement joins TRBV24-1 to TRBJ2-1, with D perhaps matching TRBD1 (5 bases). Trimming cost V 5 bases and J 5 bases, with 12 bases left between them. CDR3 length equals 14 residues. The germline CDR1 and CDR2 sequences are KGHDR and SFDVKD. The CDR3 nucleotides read TGTGCCACCAGTGCGGTGGGGCTCCACAATGAGCAGTTCTTC. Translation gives CATSAVGLHNEQFF.

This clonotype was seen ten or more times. The CDR3 here is CASSLLPPGLAGGRYEQYF. The CDR3, as DNA: TGTGCCAGCAGTTTACTACCCCCGGGACTAGCGGGAGGCCGTTACGAGCAGTACTTC. The chain recombines TRBV27 with TRBJ2-7, with 15 bases that match TRBD2. Trimming removed 2 bases from V and 4 bases from J; junction bases left unmatched: 12. CDR1 and CDR2 (germline): MNHEY, SMNVEV (reference sequence). CDR3 length equals 19 residues.

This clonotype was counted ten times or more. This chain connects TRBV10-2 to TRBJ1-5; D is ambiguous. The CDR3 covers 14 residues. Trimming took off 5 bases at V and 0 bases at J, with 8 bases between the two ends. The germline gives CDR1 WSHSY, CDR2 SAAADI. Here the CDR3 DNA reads TGCGCCAGCAGTAGCTTTGATAGCAATCAGCCCCAGCATTTT. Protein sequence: CASSSFDSNQPQHF.

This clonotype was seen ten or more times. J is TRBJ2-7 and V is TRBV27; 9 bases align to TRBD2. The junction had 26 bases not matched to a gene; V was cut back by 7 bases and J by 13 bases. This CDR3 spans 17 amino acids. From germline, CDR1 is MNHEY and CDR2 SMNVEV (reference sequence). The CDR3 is CASTVAGEGLAGSSAYF. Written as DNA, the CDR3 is TGTGCCAGCACAGTAGCCGGTGAGGGACTAGCTGGCTCATCGGCATACTTC.

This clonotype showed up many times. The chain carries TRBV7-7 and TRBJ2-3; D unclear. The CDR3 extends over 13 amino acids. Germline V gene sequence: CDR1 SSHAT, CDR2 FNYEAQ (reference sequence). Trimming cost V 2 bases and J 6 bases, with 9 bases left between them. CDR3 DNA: TGTGCCAGCAGCTTAAACATCGGGGATACGCAGTATTTT. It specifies CASSLNIGDTQYF. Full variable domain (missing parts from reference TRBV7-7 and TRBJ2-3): GAGVSQSPRYKVTKRGQDVTLRCDPISSHATLYWYQQALGQGPEFLTYFNYEAQPDKSGLPSDRFSAERPEGSISTLTIQRTEQRDSAMYRCASSLNIGDTQYFGPGTRLTVL.

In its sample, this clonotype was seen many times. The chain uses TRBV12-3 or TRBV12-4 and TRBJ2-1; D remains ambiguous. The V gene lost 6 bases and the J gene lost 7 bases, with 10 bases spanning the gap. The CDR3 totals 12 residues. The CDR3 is CASRWFENEQFF. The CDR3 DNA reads TGTGCCAGCAGGTGGTTTGAGAATGAGCAGTTCTTC.

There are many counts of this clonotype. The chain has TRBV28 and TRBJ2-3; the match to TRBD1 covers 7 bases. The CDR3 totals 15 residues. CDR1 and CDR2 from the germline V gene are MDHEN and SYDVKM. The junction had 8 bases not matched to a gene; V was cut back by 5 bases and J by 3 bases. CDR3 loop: CASSIDRVGTDTQYF. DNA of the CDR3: TGTGCCAGCAGTATCGACAGGGTCGGTACAGATACGCAGTATTTT.

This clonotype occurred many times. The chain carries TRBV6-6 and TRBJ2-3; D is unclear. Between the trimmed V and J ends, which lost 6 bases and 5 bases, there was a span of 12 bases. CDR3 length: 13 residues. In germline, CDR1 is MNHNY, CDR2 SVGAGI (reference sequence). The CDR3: CASSSGPRDTQYF. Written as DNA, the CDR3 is TGTGCCAGCAGCTCGGGCCCTCGAGATACGCAGTATTTT.